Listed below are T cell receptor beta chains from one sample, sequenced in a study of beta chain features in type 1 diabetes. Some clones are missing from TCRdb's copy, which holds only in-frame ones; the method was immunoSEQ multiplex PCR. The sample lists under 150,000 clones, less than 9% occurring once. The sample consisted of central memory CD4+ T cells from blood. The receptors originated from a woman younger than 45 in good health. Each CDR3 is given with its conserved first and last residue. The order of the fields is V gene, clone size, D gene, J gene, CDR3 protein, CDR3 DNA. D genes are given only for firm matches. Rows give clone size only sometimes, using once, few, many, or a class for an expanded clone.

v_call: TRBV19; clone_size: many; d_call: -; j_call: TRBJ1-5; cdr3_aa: CASSATGRGNQPQHF; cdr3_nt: TGTGCCAGTAGTGCGACAGGAAGGGGGAATCAGCCCCAGCATTTT
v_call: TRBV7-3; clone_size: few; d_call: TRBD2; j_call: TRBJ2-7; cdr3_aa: CASSHSWREGNEQYF; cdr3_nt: TGTGCCAGCAGCCACTCCTGGCGGGAGGGCAACGAGCAGTACTTC
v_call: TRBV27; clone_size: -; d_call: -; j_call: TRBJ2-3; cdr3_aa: CASRKVAGMDTQYF; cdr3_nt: TGTGCCAGCAGAAAAGTCGCAGGGATGGATACGCAGTATTTT
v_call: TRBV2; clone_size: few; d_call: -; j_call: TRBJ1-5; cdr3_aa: CASSVLNQPQHF; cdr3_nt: TGTGCCAGCAGTGTACTCAATCAGCCCCAGCATTTT
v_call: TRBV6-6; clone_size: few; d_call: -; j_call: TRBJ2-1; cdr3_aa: CASTESRLSTNEQFF; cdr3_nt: TGTGCCAGCACCGAAAGCCGACTATCTACCAATGAGCAGTTCTTC
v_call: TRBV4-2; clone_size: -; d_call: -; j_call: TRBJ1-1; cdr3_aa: CASSQEVGRGGEAFF; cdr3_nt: TGTGCCAGCAGCCAAGAGGTGGGGAGGGGAGGTGAAGCTTTCTTT
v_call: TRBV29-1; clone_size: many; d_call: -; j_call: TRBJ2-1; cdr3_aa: CSVEQPPGKNEQFF; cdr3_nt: TGCAGCGTTGAACAGCCGCCAGGGAAGAATGAGCAGTTCTTC
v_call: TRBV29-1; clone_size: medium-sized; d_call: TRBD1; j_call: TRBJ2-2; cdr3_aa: CSGGQGHGELFF; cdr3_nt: TGCAGCGGTGGACAGGGTCACGGGGAGCTGTTTTTT
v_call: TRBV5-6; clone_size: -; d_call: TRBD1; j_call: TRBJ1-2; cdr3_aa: CASSLLGQVNYGYTF; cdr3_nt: TGTGCCAGCAGCTTGTTGGGACAGGTTAACTATGGCTACACCTTC
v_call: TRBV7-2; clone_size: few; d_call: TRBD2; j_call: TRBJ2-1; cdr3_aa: CASSSRTSGYLSSYNEQFF; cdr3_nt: TGTGCCAGCAGCTCCAGGACTAGCGGGTACCTTAGCTCCTACAATGAGCAGTTCTTC
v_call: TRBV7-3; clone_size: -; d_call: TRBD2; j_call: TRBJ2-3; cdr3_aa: CASSLGRAADTQYF; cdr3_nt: TGTGCCAGCAGCCTGGGGAGGGCCGCAGATACGCAGTATTTT
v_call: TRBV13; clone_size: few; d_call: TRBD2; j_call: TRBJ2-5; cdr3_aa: CASSLSGLAGRETQYF; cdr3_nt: TGTGCCAGCAGCTTATCTGGACTAGCGGGAAGAGAGACCCAGTACTTC
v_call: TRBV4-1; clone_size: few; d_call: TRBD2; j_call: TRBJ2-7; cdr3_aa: CASSPGLGPFDEQYF; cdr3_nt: TGCGCCAGCAGCCCAGGACTAGGGCCCTTTGACGAGCAGTACTTC
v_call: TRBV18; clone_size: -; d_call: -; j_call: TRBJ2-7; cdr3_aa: CASSTGRGFEQYF; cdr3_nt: TGTGCCAGCTCCACGGGCAGGGGTTTCGAGCAGTACTTC
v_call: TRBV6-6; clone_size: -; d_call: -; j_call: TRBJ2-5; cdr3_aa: CASSYRGTVQETQYF; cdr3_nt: TGTGCCAGCAGTTACCGGGGGACAGTGCAAGAGACCCAGTACTTC
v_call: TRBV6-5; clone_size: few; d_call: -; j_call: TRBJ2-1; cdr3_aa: CASSLRAGFNEQFF; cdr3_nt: TGTGCCAGCAGCCTCCGGGCGGGATTCAATGAGCAGTTCTTC
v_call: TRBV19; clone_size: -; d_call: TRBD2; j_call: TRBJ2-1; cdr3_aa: CASSIEGSGRLNEQFF; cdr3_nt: TGTGCCAGTAGTATTGAGGGTAGCGGGAGGTTGAATGAGCAGTTCTTC
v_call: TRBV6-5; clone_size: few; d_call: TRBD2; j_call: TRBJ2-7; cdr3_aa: CASSSDGTSYEQYF; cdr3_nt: TGTGCCAGCAGTTCTGACGGGACTAGCTACGAGCAGTACTTC
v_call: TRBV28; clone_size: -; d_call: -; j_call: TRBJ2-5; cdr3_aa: CASSTRQAQETQYF; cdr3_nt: TGTGCCAGCAGTACGCGACAGGCCCAAGAGACCCAGTACTTC
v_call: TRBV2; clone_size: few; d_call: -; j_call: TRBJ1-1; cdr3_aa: CASSEAWGGVTEAFF; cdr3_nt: TGTGCCAGCAGTGAAGCTTGGGGAGGGGTGACTGAAGCTTTCTTT
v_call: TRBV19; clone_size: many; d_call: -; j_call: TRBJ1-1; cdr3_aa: CASSIYRGGTEAFF; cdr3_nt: TGTGCCAGTAGTATTTACCGGGGAGGAACTGAAGCTTTCTTT
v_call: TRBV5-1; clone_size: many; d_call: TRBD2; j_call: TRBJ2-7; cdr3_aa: CASSLGTSGGNDEQYF; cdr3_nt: TGCGCCAGCAGCTTGGGGACTAGCGGGGGTAACGACGAGCAGTACTTC
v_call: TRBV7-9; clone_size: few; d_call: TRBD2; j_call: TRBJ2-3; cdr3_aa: CASSRGTSGAADTQYF; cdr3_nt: TGTGCCAGCAGCCGAGGGACTAGCGGGGCGGCAGATACGCAGTATTTT
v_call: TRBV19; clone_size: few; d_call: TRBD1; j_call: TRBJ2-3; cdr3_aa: CASDRGTDTQYF; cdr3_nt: TGTGCCAGTGACAGGGGAACAGATACGCAGTATTTT
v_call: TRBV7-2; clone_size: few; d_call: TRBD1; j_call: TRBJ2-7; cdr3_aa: CASSPPGQGRYEQYF; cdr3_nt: TGTGCCAGCAGCCCACCGGGACAGGGCCGCTACGAGCAGTACTTC
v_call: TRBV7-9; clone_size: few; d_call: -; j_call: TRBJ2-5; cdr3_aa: CASSPWTQQETQYF; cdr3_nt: TGTGCCAGCAGTCCCTGGACACAGCAAGAGACCCAGTACTTC
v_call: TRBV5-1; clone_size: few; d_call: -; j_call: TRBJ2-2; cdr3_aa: CASSLTSTAGELFF; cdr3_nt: TGCGCCAGCAGCCTGACTAGTACGGCCGGGGAGCTGTTTTTT
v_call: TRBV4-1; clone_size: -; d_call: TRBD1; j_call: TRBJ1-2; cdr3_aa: CASSQGPDRGLRGYTF; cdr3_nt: TGCGCCAGCAGCCAAGGCCCGGACAGGGGGCTTCGTGGCTACACCTTC
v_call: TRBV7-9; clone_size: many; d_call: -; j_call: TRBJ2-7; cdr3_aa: CASSLEGGAYEQYF; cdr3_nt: TGTGCCAGCAGCTTAGAGGGCGGGGCCTACGAGCAGTACTTC
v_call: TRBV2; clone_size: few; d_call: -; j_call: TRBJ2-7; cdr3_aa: CASRPRGPEQYF; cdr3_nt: TGTGCCAGCAGGCCTCGCGGGCCCGAGCAGTACTTC
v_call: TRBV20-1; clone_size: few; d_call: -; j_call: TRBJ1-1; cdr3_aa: CSARGGTEAFF; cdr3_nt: TGCAGTGCTAGGGGGGGCACTGAAGCTTTCTTT
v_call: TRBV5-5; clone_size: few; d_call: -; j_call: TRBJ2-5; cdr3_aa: CASSPALGTETQYF; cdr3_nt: TGTGCCAGCAGCCCGGCTCTAGGAACGGAGACCCAGTACTTC
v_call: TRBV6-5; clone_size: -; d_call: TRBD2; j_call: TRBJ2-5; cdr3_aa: CATVAGGKTQYF; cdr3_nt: TGTGCCACGGTAGCGGGTGGGAAGACCCAGTACTTC
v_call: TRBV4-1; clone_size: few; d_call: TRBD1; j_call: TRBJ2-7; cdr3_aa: CASSQVSGQSYEQYF; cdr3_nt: TGCGCCAGCAGCCAAGTCTCGGGACAGTCCTACGAGCAGTACTTC
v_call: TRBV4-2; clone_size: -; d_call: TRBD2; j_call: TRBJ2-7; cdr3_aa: CASRRSLAGTGDYEQYF; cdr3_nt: TGTGCCAGCAGGCGTTCGCTAGCGGGGACCGGGGACTACGAGCAGTACTTC
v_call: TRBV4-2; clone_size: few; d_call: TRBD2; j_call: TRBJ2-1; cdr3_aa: CASSHFLAGRSYNEQFF; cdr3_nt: TGTGCCAGCAGCCACTTCCTAGCGGGACGATCCTACAATGAGCAGTTCTTC
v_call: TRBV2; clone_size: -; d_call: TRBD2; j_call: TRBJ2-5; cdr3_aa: CASSERTPRGAQYF; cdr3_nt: TGTGCCAGCAGTGAACGAACGCCCCGGGGGGCCCAGTACTTC
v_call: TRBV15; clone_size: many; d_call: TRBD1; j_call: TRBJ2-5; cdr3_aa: CATSRDRTGLETQYF; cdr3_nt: TGTGCCACCAGCAGAGACCGGACAGGTCTTGAGACCCAGTACTTC
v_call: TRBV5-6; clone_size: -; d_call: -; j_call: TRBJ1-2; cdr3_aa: CASSLDRGAISNYGYTF; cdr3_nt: TGTGCCAGCAGCTTGGATCGGGGGGCAATAAGTAACTATGGCTACACCTTC
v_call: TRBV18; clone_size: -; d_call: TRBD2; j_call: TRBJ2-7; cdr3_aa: CASSPPGVAGEQYF; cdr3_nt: TGTGCCAGCTCACCACCTGGGGTAGCGGGAGAGCAGTACTTC
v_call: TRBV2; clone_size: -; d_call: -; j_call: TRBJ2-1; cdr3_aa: CASTRTVKTYNEQFF; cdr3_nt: TGTGCCAGCACCCGGACAGTGAAAACCTACAATGAGCAGTTCTTC
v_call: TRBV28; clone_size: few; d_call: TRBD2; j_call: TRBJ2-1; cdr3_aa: CASSFSGTSSDNEQFF; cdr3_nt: TGTGCCAGCAGTTTCTCCGGGACTAGTAGCGACAATGAGCAGTTCTTC
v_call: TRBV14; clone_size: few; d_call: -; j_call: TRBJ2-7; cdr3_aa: CASSQDRVVDEQYF; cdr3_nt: TGTGCCAGCAGCCAAGACAGGGTTGTTGACGAGCAGTACTTC
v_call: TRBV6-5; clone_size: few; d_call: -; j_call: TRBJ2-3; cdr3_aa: CASRVGQGNTDTQYF; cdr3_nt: TGTGCCAGCAGGGTGGGGCAGGGAAACACAGATACGCAGTATTTT
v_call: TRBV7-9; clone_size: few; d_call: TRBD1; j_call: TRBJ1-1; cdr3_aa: CASSLQQGIEAFF; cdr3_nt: TGTGCCAGCAGCCTACAACAGGGGATTGAAGCTTTCTTT
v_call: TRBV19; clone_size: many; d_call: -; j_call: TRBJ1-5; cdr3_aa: CASSIEARGQPQHF; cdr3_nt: TGTGCCAGTAGTATAGAGGCCAGAGGGCAGCCCCAGCATTTT
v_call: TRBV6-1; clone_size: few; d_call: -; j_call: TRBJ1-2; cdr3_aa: CASSEFGENYGYTF; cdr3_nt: TGTGCCAGCAGTGAATTTGGAGAAAACTATGGCTACACCTTC
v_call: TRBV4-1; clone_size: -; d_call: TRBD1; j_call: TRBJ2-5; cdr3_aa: CASSPKPGQGETQYF; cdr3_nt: TGCGCCAGCAGCCCAAAACCGGGACAGGGAGAGACCCAGTACTTC
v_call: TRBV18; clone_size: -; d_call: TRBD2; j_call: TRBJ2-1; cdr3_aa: CASSPSRTSGRGNEQFF; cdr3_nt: TGTGCCAGCTCACCAAGTCGGACTAGCGGGAGGGGCAATGAGCAGTTCTTC
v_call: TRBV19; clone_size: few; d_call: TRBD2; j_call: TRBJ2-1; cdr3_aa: CASSQSSGSHNEQFF; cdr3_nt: TGTGCCAGTAGTCAGTCTAGCGGGAGCCACAATGAGCAGTTCTTC
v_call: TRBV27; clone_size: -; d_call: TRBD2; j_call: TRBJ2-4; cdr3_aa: CASTGRGETKNIQYF; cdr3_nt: TGTGCCAGCACTGGACGGGGGGAAACCAAAAACATTCAGTACTTC
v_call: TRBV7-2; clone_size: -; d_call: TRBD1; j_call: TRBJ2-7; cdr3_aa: CASSQRQGVAYEQYF; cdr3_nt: TGTGCCAGCAGCCAAAGACAGGGAGTAGCCTACGAGCAGTACTTC
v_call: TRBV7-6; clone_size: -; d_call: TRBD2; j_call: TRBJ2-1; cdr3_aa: CASSPTVASGNNEQFF; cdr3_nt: TGTGCCAGCAGCCCGACTGTGGCTAGCGGGAACAATGAGCAGTTCTTC